This T cell receptor beta chain was profiled in a study of regulatory T cells in long-lasting Graves disease. Time point reported: newly diagnosed GD, antithyroid drugs for less than 3 months. Extracted RNA from PBMCs served as the source of the TCR library. Points from the study as a whole: It was in persistent disease that TRBV28, TRBJ1-2 and TRBJ2-5 were favored. Accuracy could have been hurt by small sample size.

On this clonotype itself: What it recognizes is unknown.

HTBI primers from iRepertoire and Arm-PCR of CDR3 regions yielded the TCR beta libraries. TCRdb ran MiXCR on the multiplex PCR reads and lists one entry per CDR3 protein. The profile covers roughly 360,000 distinct CDR3 sequences, with 10% to 15% appearing a single time and 18% taken by the ten largest. The ends were cut back, 10 bases at V and 5 bases at J, with 14 bases in the middle. Germline values: CDR1 ENHRY, CDR2 SYGVKD. The CDR3 is 12 residues long. The same specimen was also included in a second study, on T cells in Graves' hyperthyroidism and ophthalmopathy. That work contributes: The TCR CDR3 first-round RT-PCR relied on the HTBI primer set. The model forecast ophthalmopathy, anticipating it by a median about 7 months before onset.

The receptor was derived from a young woman with Graves disease. The V and J genes are TRBV10-3 and TRBJ1-2; D ambiguous. This sample comprised peripheral blood mononuclear cells (PBMCs), obtained at new diagnosis, from a patient treated with antithyroid drugs. In nucleotides, the CDR3 is TGTGCCACCACCCCGGGTCCATATGGCTACACCTTC. Encoded protein: CATTPGPYGYTF.